This T cell receptor beta chain was recorded in a study of technical replicates of blood from several donors. The table came from immunoSEQ multiplex PCR; TCRdb's copy has only in-frame clones and leaves some out. The sample has roughly 72,000 clones; about 96% are singletons. This CDR3 comprises 11 residues. V was cut by 3 bases and J by 8 bases, with 6 bases left in between. Germline assignment: CDR1 SGHRS and CDR2 YFSETQ. The rearrangement links TRBV5-1 to TRBJ2-1; the D is unclear. This clonotype originated in a human donor in good health. The specimen was T cells isolated from PBMCs. CDR3 sequence: CASSYSYEQFF. Written as DNA, the CDR3 is TGCGCCAGCAGCTACTCGTATGAGCAGTTCTTC.